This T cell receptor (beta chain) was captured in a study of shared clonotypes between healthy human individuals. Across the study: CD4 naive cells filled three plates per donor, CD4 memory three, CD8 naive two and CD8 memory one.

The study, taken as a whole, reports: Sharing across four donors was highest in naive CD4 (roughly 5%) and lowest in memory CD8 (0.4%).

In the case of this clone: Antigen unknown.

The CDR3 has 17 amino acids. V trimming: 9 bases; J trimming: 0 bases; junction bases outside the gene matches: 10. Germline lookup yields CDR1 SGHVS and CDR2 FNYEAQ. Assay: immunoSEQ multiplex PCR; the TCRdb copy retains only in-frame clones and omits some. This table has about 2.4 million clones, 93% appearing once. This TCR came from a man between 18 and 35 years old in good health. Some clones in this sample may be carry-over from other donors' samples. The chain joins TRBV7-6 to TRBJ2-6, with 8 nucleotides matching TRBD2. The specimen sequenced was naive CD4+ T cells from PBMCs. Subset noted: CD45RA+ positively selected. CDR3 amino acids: CASRGLAGPSGANVLTF. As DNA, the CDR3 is TGTGCCAGTCGGGGGCTAGCGGGCCCCTCTGGGGCCAACGTCCTGACTTTC.